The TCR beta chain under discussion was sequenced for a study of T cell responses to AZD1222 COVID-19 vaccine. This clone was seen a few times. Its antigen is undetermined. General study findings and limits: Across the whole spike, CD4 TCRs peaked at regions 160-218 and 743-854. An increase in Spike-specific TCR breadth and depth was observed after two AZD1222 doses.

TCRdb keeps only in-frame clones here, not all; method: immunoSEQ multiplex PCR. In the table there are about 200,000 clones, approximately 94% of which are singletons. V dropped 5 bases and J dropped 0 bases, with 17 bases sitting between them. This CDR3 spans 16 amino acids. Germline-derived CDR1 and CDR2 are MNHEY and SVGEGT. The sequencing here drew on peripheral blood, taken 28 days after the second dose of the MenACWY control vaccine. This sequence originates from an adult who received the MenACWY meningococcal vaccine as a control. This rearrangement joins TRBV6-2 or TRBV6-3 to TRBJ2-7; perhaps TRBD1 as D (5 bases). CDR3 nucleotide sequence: TGTGCCAGCAGTCCCCTAGGGGCGGTTAGCTCCTACGAGCAGTACTTC. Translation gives CASSPLGAVSSYEQYF.